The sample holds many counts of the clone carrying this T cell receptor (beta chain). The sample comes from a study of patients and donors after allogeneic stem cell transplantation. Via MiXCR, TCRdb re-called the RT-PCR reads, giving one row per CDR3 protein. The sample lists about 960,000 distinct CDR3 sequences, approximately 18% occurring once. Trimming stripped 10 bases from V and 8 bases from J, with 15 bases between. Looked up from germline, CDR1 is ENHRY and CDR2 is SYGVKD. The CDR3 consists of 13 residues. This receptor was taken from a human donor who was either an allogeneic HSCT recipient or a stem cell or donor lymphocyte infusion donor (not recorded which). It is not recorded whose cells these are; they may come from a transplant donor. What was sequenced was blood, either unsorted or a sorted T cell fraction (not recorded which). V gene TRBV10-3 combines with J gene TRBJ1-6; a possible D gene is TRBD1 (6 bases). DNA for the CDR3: TGTGCCACCGGGGGCGCGTGGGATTCACCCCTCCACTTT. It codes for CATGGAWDSPLHF.